Following are 26 T cell receptor beta chains from one sample sequenced in a study of cytomegalovirus exposure and HLA in healthy donors. The repertoire was sequenced with immunoSEQ multiplex PCR; TCRdb's copy has only in-frame clones and lacks some. The data contain some 150,000 clones, around 88% of them singletons. The sequenced sample consisted of PBMCs. These receptors were collected from a woman between 18 and 30 years old in good health and CMV-seropositive.

The CDR3 bases are TGCAGTGCTACAGGGCGATATGGCTACACCTTC. It is translated as CSATGRYGYTF. The V call is TRBV20-1, the J call TRBJ1-2; TRBD1 is a possible D gene (5 bases). Trimming took 4 bases from V and 5 from J, leaving 8 bases between them. The germline CDR1 and CDR2 sequences are DFQATT and SNEGSKA (reference sequence). This CDR3 has 11 residues.

The chain joins TRBV5-1 to TRBJ2-2; the D is unclear. The CDR3 length is 16 residues. The germline gives CDR1 SGHRS, CDR2 YFSETQ. V was pared by 0 bases and J by 0 bases, with 9 bases between. The CDR3 DNA reads as TGCGCCAGCAGCTTGGGGCGGATCGCGAACACCGGGGAGCTGTTTTTT. It translates to CASSLGRIANTGELFF.

CDR3 coding DNA: TGTGCCAGCAGGTTGTTCGGACTAGCGGGGAGCTACGAGCAGTACTTC. Translated: CASRLFGLAGSYEQYF. The V call is TRBV28, the J call TRBJ2-7; 12 bases fit TRBD2. The CDR3 is 16 amino acids. Germline CDR1 reads MDHEN; CDR2 reads SYDVKM. V dropped 6 bases and J dropped 3; count of bases not matched to a gene: 9.

The chain employs TRBV21-1 and TRBJ1-5; the table gives TRBD1 as D, unverified against the DNA. TRBV21-1 has pseudogene status. This CDR3 has 16 amino acids. The CDR3 DNA sequence: TGTGCCAGCAGCCCTCTCCCGTCCAGGCTCAATCAGCCCCAGCATTTT. Protein product: CASSPLPSRLNQPQHF.

The V call is TRBV11-3, the J call TRBJ1-2; no definite D call. This CDR3 region has 15 residues. Germline V gene lookup returns CDR1 SGHNT and CDR2 YENEEA. V lost 1 base, J lost 4 bases, and 13 bases lay in between. The CDR3 DNA reads TGTGCCAGCAGCTTAGGAGCGGACGTATCCTATGGCTACACCTTC. Its protein product is CASSLGADVSYGYTF. Drawing the rest from reference TRBV11-3 and TRBJ1-2, the complete variable domain is EAGVVQSPRYKIIEKKQPVAFWCNPISGHNTLYWYLQNLGQGPELLIRYENEEAVDDSQLPKDRFSAERLKGVDSTLKIQPAELGDSAVYLCASSLGADVSYGYTFGSGTRLTVV.

The chain has TRBV9 and TRBJ2-5; 7 positions match TRBD2. The CDR3 has 16 residues. The germline CDR1 and CDR2 sequences are SGDLS and YYNGEE. V lost 0 bases to trimming and J lost 0 bases; unmatched junction nucleotides: 5. In nucleotides, the CDR3 is TGTGCCAGCAGCGTAGCTGACGGGGGGTACCAAGAGACCCAGTACTTC. Protein sequence: CASSVADGGYQETQYF.

In this sample, this clone turned up once. The V call is TRBV11-2, the J call TRBJ1-1; TRBD1 is a possible D gene (5 bases). The CDR3 totals 15 residues. Germline V gene sequence: CDR1 SGHAT, CDR2 FQNNGV. The V end lost 2 bases, the J end lost 4 bases, and 14 bases lay between the germline ends. The CDR3 coding sequence is TGTGCCAGCAGCTTATCAGGGTTATGGAGCACTGAAGCTTTCTTT. Translated, it gives CASSLSGLWSTEAFF.

V usage is TRBV6-5 and J usage is TRBJ1-2; D possibly corresponds to TRBD1 (5 bases). The V and J ends lost 2 bases and 2 bases respectively, with 12 bases between them. Per germline, CDR1 MNHEY and CDR2 SVGAGI. This CDR3 has 15 amino acids. This chain's CDR3 is CASSYQDPGNYGYTF. CDR3 coding DNA: TGTGCCAGCAGTTACCAGGACCCAGGGAACTATGGCTACACCTTC.

The DNA of the CDR3 is TGTGCCAGCAGTTTATTGACTAGCGGTGTATTCAATGAGCAGTTCTTC. It codes for CASSLLTSGVFNEQFF. This chain links TRBV28 with TRBJ2-1; 9 nucleotides match TRBD2. The germline CDR1 and CDR2 sequences are MDHEN and SYDVKM. Unmatched junction bases numbered 7, after V lost 1 base and J lost 6 bases. The CDR3 totals 16 residues.

This chain joins TRBV13 and TRBJ2-7; D call uncertain. From germline, CDR1 is PRHDT and CDR2 FYEKMQ (reference sequence). The CDR3 sequence is 13 residues long. The ends were cut back, 1 base at V and 3 bases at J, with 7 bases in the middle. CDR3 sequence (DNA): TGTGCCAGCAGCTTAGACAGAAACTACGAGCAGTACTTC. It is translated as CASSLDRNYEQYF.

This rearrangement joins TRBV5-1 to TRBJ1-1, with D unclear. Germline loops: CDR1 SGHRS, CDR2 YFSETQ. Trimming cost V 0 bases and J 6 bases, with 12 bases left between them. The CDR3 consists of 14 residues. The CDR3 reads CASSLGEVGAEAFF. The CDR3 region has the DNA TGCGCCAGCAGCTTGGGGGAGGTTGGCGCTGAAGCTTTCTTT.

The chain employs TRBV9 and TRBJ1-2; 7 bases fit TRBD1. Trimming removed 0 bases from V and 4 bases from J; junction bases left unmatched: 9. The CDR3 totals 16 residues. In germline, CDR1 is SGDLS, CDR2 YYNGEE. The CDR3 spells CASSVEVVRGAYGYTF. The CDR3 DNA is TGTGCCAGCAGCGTAGAGGTGGTCAGGGGGGCCTATGGCTACACCTTC.

The V gene is TRBV25-1, the J gene TRBJ2-4; 8 nucleotides align to TRBD2. The CDR3 extends over 14 amino acids. Trimming cost V 8 bases and J 9 bases; bases outside gene matches: 12. In germline, CDR1 is MGHDK, CDR2 SYGVNS. The CDR3 sequence: CASSSRLAGGIQYF. DNA of the CDR3: TGTGCCAGCTCCTCCCGGCTCGCGGGGGGCATTCAGTACTTC. Full variable domain (rest looked up from reference TRBV25-1 and TRBJ2-4): EADIYQTPRYLVIGTGKKITLECSQTMGHDKMYWYQQDPGMELHLIHYSYGVNSTEKGDLSSESTVSRIRTEHFPLTLESARPSHTSQYLCASSSRLAGGIQYFGAGTRLSVL.

The CDR3 DNA reads TGTGCCAGCAGCTTAGGTATCGGAGCGAGGAATGAGCAGTTCTTC. This encodes CASSLGIGARNEQFF. The chain combines TRBV11-3 with TRBJ2-1, with D hard to call. V gave up 1 base and J gave up 7 bases, with 14 bases separating them. The CDR3 has 15 amino acids. Germline CDR1 reads SGHNT; CDR2 reads YENEEA.

This sequence joins TRBV5-1 and TRBJ1-5; D gene uncertain. The CDR3 runs 14 residues. The V end lost 0 bases, the J end lost 2 bases, and 6 bases lay between the germline ends. Germline assignment: CDR1 SGHRS and CDR2 YFSETQ. The CDR3 sequence is CASSLEGGNQPQHF. The CDR3 nucleotides read TGCGCCAGCAGCTTGGAGGGAGGCAATCAGCCCCAGCATTTT.

The rearrangement joins TRBV2 to TRBJ2-4; TRBD2 is a possible D gene (6 bases). The germline V gene encodes CDR1 SNHLY and CDR2 FYNNEI. V dropped 2 bases and J dropped 7 bases, with 15 bases sitting between them. CDR3 length: 15 amino acids. Written as DNA, the CDR3 is TGTGCCAGCAGTGAAACGACTAGGACCCTCAACATTCAGTACTTC. Its translation: CASSETTRTLNIQYF.

V gene TRBV9 combines with J gene TRBJ2-3, with 10 bases that match TRBD2. From germline, CDR1 is SGDLS and CDR2 YYNGEE. J lost 4 bases, V lost 0 bases, and 2 bases had no gene match. This CDR3 has 15 amino acids. The CDR3: CASSVDGLAADTQYF. CDR3 nucleotide sequence: TGTGCCAGCAGCGTAGATGGACTAGCGGCAGATACGCAGTATTTT.

The chain uses TRBV29-1 and TRBJ2-7; 10 bases align to TRBD1. From germline, CDR1 is SQVTM and CDR2 ANQGSEA. Trimming at V came to 4 bases and at J to 0 bases, leaving 6 bases not matched to a gene. CDR3 size: 15 residues. CDR3 DNA sequence: TGCAGCGTTGCTGCCGGGACAGGGGACTCCTACGAGCAGTACTTC. Its protein product is CSVAAGTGDSYEQYF.

The gene calls are TRBV30 and TRBJ1-2; D perhaps matches TRBD1 (6 bases). The CDR3 length is 13 residues. Germline loops: CDR1 GTSNPN, CDR2 SVGIG (reference sequence). V was pared by 1 base and J by 4 bases, with 10 bases between. Here the CDR3 reads CAWSAGRGYGYTF. In DNA form, the CDR3 reads TGTGCCTGGAGTGCGGGCAGGGGCTATGGCTACACCTTC.

The rearrangement links TRBV27 to TRBJ2-7; D is possibly TRBD1 (8 bases). This CDR3 spans 17 amino acids. With 5 bases removed from V and 0 bases from J, the gap between germline ends came to 20 bases. CDR1 is MNHEY and CDR2 is SMNVEV in the germline V gene (reference sequence). Here the CDR3 DNA reads TGTGCCAGCAGTCCCTCGACAGGGGAGGGTAGCTCCTACGAGCAGTACTTC. It translates to CASSPSTGEGSSYEQYF.

This chain uses TRBV7-3 with TRBJ2-1; 8 nucleotides align to TRBD1. Unmatched junction bases numbered 9, after V lost 0 bases and J lost 8 bases. The germline V gene has CDR1 SGHTA and CDR2 FQGTGA. This CDR3 is 16 amino acids long. The CDR3 sequence is CASSLTIRTGRDEQFF. The CDR3 DNA sequence: TGTGCCAGCAGCTTAACCATCCGGACAGGGCGAGATGAGCAGTTCTTC.

V gene TRBV6-1 combines with J gene TRBJ1-6, with D possibly being TRBD1 (6 bases). In germline, CDR1 is MNHNS, CDR2 SASEGT. Trimming shortened V by 2 bases and J by 7 bases, and 18 bases separated the two germline ends. This CDR3 region has 17 residues. The CDR3 coding sequence is TGTGCCAGCAGTGAAAGGGCGGGGGCGCGGCCCAATTCACCCCTCCACTTT. It codes for CASSERAGARPNSPLHF.

The CDR3 sequence is CASSPGLVYEQYF. CDR3 in DNA: TGTGCCAGCAGCCCGGGACTAGTCTACGAGCAGTACTTC. The rearrangement links TRBV7-2 to TRBJ2-7; TRBD2 matches 8 bases. Germline V gene sequence: CDR1 SGHTA, CDR2 FQGNSA. This CDR3 has 13 residues. V lost 5 bases and J lost 3; bases outside the gene matches: 3. Full variable domain (rest looked up from reference TRBV7-2 and TRBJ2-7): GAGVSQSPSNKVTEKGKDVELRCDPISGHTALYWYRQSLGQGLEFLIYFQGNSAPDKSGLPSDRFSAERTGGSVSTLTIQRTQQEDSAVYLCASSPGLVYEQYFGPGTRLTVT.

This sequence joins TRBV9 and TRBJ1-6; D is uncertain. Deletions cut 0 bases from V and 10 bases from J, with 14 bases between. This CDR3 is built from 15 residues. Germline CDR1 reads SGDLS; CDR2 reads YYNGEE. The DNA of the CDR3 is TGTGCCAGCAGCGTAGGGCACAGCTACACGTCACCCCTCCACTTT. Encoded protein: CASSVGHSYTSPLHF.

V is TRBV19 and J is TRBJ2-7, with 8 positions matching TRBD1. The junction had 9 bases not matched to a gene; V was cut back by 6 bases and J by 2 bases. Germline V CDR1 and CDR2: LNHDA, SQIVND (reference sequence). The CDR3 is 15 residues long. CDR3 protein: CASRRWTGRTYEQYF. CDR3 bases: TGTGCCAGTAGGCGATGGACAGGGAGAACCTACGAGCAGTACTTC.

This clone occurred once. This rearrangement joins TRBV27 to TRBJ1-2, with D unresolved. This CDR3 has 14 residues. V was clipped by 6 bases and J by 4 bases, with 15 bases between them. Germline V lookup: CDR1 MNHEY, CDR2 SMNVEV (reference sequence). As DNA, the CDR3 is TGTGCCAGCAGAGACCGATACCTAGGCTATGGCTACACCTTC. It yields the protein CASRDRYLGYGYTF.